This T cell receptor (beta chain) is from a study of T cells in Graves' hyperthyroidism and ophthalmopathy. Fresh peripheral blood, about 9.6 ml, yielded the PBMCs. Study outcomes and limitations: Ophthalmopathy stood apart from stable hyperthyroidism in a 13 V-J model. The blood repertoire included most of the expanded thyroid clonotypes above 0.001.

Remarks on this clonotype: Its specificity is unknown.

Amplification targeted TCR beta CDR3 regions from RNA transcripts. HTBI primers were the set used in a first-round RT-PCR of the TCR CDR3. TCRdb reanalysed the multiplex PCR reads using MiXCR and keeps one entry per CDR3 protein. The sample contains about 270,000 distinct CDR3 sequences, 13% to 15% of which appear only once. The TCR originated in a woman between 50 and 59 years old with Graves' hyperthyroidism that later progressed to Graves' ophthalmopathy. Source material: blood.

This CDR3 is CASSEGRTSGVYEQYF. The CDR3 nucleotides are TGTGCCAGCAGTGAAGGGCGGACTAGCGGGGTCTACGAGCAGTACTTC. The chain carries TRBV6-1 and TRBJ2-7; 12 nucleotides align to TRBD2. The CDR3 is 16 residues long. CDR1 and CDR2 from the germline V gene are MNHNS and SASEGT. The ends lost 1 base at V and 3 bases at J; junction bases unmatched: 4.